A selection of T cell receptor beta chains follows, all from one sample in a study of CD8 T cells in Susac syndrome. TCRdb re-called the immunoSEQ multiplex PCR reads through MiXCR, storing one row per CDR3 protein. Of about 130,000 distinct CDR3 sequences in the sample, over 85% were seen once. The sequencing sample was made of CD8+ T cells from PBMCs. The source of these receptors is a human donor with multiple sclerosis. The CDR3 runs from the conserved cysteine through the conserved F or W. A D gene is named only where the DNA matches it firmly. A clone size is listed for some rows: how often the clone was seen (once, few, many), or a class if it is expanded.

size	V	D	J	CDR3	DNA
-	TRBV30	-	TRBJ1-1	CAWRMGTGPYYTEAFF	TGTGCCTGGCGGATGGGGACGGGGCCTTATTACACTGAAGCTTTCTTT
-	TRBV9	-	TRBJ1-1	CASSVVRGNTEAFF	TGTGCCAGCAGCGTAGTTCGGGGTAACACTGAAGCTTTCTTT
-	TRBV7-9	TRBD1	TRBJ2-7	CASSGSGTAKANEQYF	TGTGCCAGCAGCGGATCCGGGACAGCTAAGGCCAACGAGCAGTACTTC
once	TRBV7-9	-	TRBJ2-1	CASPYGGSSYNEQFF	TGTGCCAGCCCTTACGGGGGAAGCTCCTACAATGAGCAGTTCTTC
-	TRBV9	-	TRBJ2-2	CASSDYNTGELFF	TGTGCCAGCAGCGACTACAACACCGGGGAGCTGTTTTTT
-	TRBV9	-	TRBJ2-3	CASSVSGATDTQYF	TGTGCCAGCAGCGTATCCGGGGCCACAGATACGCAGTATTTT
-	TRBV4-1	TRBD2	TRBJ2-1	CASSQDQGGLAKYNEQFF	TGCGCCAGCAGCCAAGATCAAGGGGGACTAGCGAAGTACAATGAGCAGTTCTTC
-	TRBV19	-	TRBJ1-5	CASSIGVSQPQHF	TGTGCCAGTAGTATAGGTGTTTCTCAGCCCCAGCATTTT
-	TRBV4-1	-	TRBJ2-5	CASSQEPQGFGYF	TGCGCCAGCAGCCAAGAGCCCCAGGGTTTTGGGTACTTC
once	TRBV14	-	TRBJ1-1	CASSQGLGRADEAFF	TGTGCCAGCAGCCAAGGTTTGGGCAGGGCCGATGAAGCTTTCTTT
-	TRBV10-3	-	TRBJ1-2	CAISESGGRRGYTF	TGTGCCATCAGTGAGTCGGGTGGCAGGCGAGGCTACACCTTC
-	TRBV7-9	TRBD1	TRBJ2-3	CASSPYRDRGTDTQYF	TGTGCCAGCAGCCCGTACCGGGACAGGGGTACAGATACGCAGTATTTT
-	TRBV5-1	TRBD2	TRBJ2-3	CASSLTSGRPDTQYF	TGCGCCAGCAGCTTGACTAGCGGGAGACCAGATACGCAGTATTTT
-	TRBV15	-	TRBJ2-5	CATTMLGEEVETQYF	TGTGCCACCACCATGCTGGGGGAGGAGGTAGAGACCCAGTACTTC
-	TRBV12-3/TRBV12-4	-	TRBJ1-2	CASSIVAPYGYTF	TGTGCCAGCAGTATCGTCGCACCCTATGGCTACACCTTC
-	TRBV4-1	-	TRBJ1-5	CASSQSTSTAQHF	TGCGCCAGCAGCCAATCGACGTCAACGGCCCAGCATTTT
-	TRBV6-1	-	TRBJ1-5	CASREFPAPHQPQHF	TGTGCCAGCAGAGAATTTCCAGCTCCTCATCAGCCCCAGCATTTT
-	TRBV7-9	-	TRBJ2-7	CASSLLDYEQYF	TGTGCCAGCAGCCTCCTAGATTACGAGCAGTACTTC
-	TRBV12-3/TRBV12-4	-	TRBJ2-4	CASRGAGGSKNIQYF	TGTGCCAGCAGGGGGGCCGGCGGTTCCAAAAACATTCAGTACTTC
-	TRBV9	-	TRBJ1-5	CASSPSGGSGQPQHF	TGTGCCAGCAGCCCCTCCGGGGGTTCGGGCCAGCCCCAGCATTTT
-	TRBV5-1	-	TRBJ1-2	CASSRQEMRITAPDYGYTF	TGCGCCAGCAGCCGACAGGAAATGAGGATTACCGCGCCGGACTATGGCTACACCTTC
once	TRBV9	-	TRBJ2-3	CASSVGGSGTDTQYF	TGTGCCAGCAGCGTAGGGGGATCGGGCACAGATACGCAGTATTTT
-	TRBV27	-	TRBJ2-7	CASSLAAGGQEQYF	TGTGCCAGCAGTTTAGCGGCAGGGGGGCAGGAGCAGTACTTC
-	TRBV19	-	TRBJ2-2	CASNLGTETTGELFF	TGTGCCAGTAACCTGGGGACGGAAACCACCGGGGAGCTGTTTTTT
-	TRBV5-1	-	TRBJ2-7	CASSPPPREIPGEQYF	TGCGCCAGCAGCCCCCCTCCACGCGAAATACCGGGGGAGCAGTACTTC
-	TRBV13	-	TRBJ1-5	CASSFHHQPQHF	TGTGCCAGCAGCTTTCACCATCAGCCCCAGCATTTT
once	TRBV12-3/TRBV12-4	-	TRBJ2-1	CASRDGGPVYNEQFF	TGTGCCAGCCGAGATGGGGGGCCGGTCTACAATGAGCAGTTCTTC
-	TRBV4-1	-	TRBJ2-1	CASSQEAVNEQFF	TGCGCCAGCAGCCAAGAGGCAGTCAATGAGCAGTTCTTC
-	TRBV3-1	-	TRBJ1-4	CASSQDWAYEPSNEKLFF	TGTGCCAGCAGCCAAGATTGGGCTTATGAGCCATCTAATGAAAAACTGTTTTTT
-	TRBV7-9	-	TRBJ2-5	CASSRLSRDGWDRQETQYF	TGTGCCAGCAGCCGCCTTAGCAGGGATGGCTGGGACCGCCAAGAGACCCAGTACTTC
-	TRBV6-2/TRBV6-3	-	TRBJ2-1	CASSPGTWDEQFF	TGTGCCAGCAGCCCCGGGACCTGGGATGAGCAGTTCTTC
-	TRBV15	TRBD1	TRBJ2-3	CATSRAGGAADTQYF	TGTGCCACCAGCAGAGCAGGGGGCGCCGCAGATACGCAGTATTTT
-	TRBV6-2/TRBV6-3	-	TRBJ2-2	CASSYYTGELFF	TGTGCCAGCAGTTATTACACCGGGGAGCTGTTTTTT
-	TRBV5-4	TRBD2	TRBJ2-5	CASSWGLAGGETQYF	TGTGCCAGCAGCTGGGGACTAGCGGGGGGAGAGACCCAGTACTTC
once	TRBV7-9	-	TRBJ1-2	CASSLTGANYGYTF	TGTGCCAGCAGCCTCACAGGAGCCAACTATGGCTACACCTTC
-	TRBV2	-	TRBJ2-7	CASGGARSYEQYF	TGTGCCAGCGGGGGGGCGCGATCCTACGAGCAGTACTTC
-	TRBV7-9	-	TRBJ1-1	CASSFPAAVFF	TGTGCCAGCAGCTTTCCGGCTGCGGTTTTCTTT
-	TRBV24-1	-	TRBJ1-2	CATSPGVGYGYTF	TGTGCCACCAGTCCGGGGGTAGGGTATGGCTACACCTTC
-	TRBV5-1	-	TRBJ2-1	CASSLRGVTYNEQFF	TGCGCCAGCAGCTTAAGGGGGGTTACCTACAATGAGCAGTTCTTC
-	TRBV4-1	TRBD2	TRBJ2-2	CASRQGLAGKTGELFF	TGCGCCAGCAGACAGGGGCTAGCGGGAAAAACCGGGGAGCTGTTTTTT
-	TRBV2	-	TRBJ2-7	CASRRSNYEQYF	TGTGCCAGCAGGAGGTCCAACTACGAGCAGTACTTC